Listed here is a single T cell receptor (beta chain). Its specificity is unknown. The data belong to a study of cytomegalovirus exposure and HLA in healthy donors. V shed 6 bases, J shed 6 bases, and the junction held 10 bases outside the gene matches. The CDR3 is made up of 15 amino acids. From germline, CDR1 is MGHDK and CDR2 SYGVNS. 60 Vbeta and 13 Jbeta primers were used in PCR. Method: immunoSEQ multiplex PCR; TCRdb's copy keeps in-frame clones and lacks some. The data contain 150,000 to 200,000 clones, roughly 79% of them singletons. Study observations and caveats: Usually a TCR sequence was rare, but some public TCRs were found in many donors. Across donors, presence/absence analyses took sequencing depth to be roughly uniform. There were some V segments, including TRBV6-2 and TRBV6-3, excluded as indistinguishable.

The specimen sequenced was PBMCs. The rearrangement uses TRBV25-1 and TRBJ2-1; 8 bases line up with TRBD1. The receptor was derived from a woman between 45 and 65 years old in good health and CMV-seronegative. This chain's CDR3 is CASSVGGQGTNEQFF. For the CDR3, the DNA is TGTGCCAGCAGCGTCGGTGGACAGGGAACCAATGAGCAGTTCTTC.